This TCR beta chain comes out of a study of metastatic and nonmetastatic thyroid tumors. Study in general: Repertoires were compared across blood and tumor or nodule tissue from malignant and benign thyroid patients. Broader study findings: Versus benign nodules, malignant thyroid tumors reportedly had significantly higher TCR beta diversity, in blood and tumor.

There were no patients who had received any treatment before thyroid surgery. This clone appeared many times. The antigen remains undetermined. Original handling: The study's classifier, a distant-metastasis tool for papillary thyroid cancer, was built using CDR3 differences across clinicopathological groups. TCRdb re-called the PCR reads with MiXCR. TCRdb's processing, not the authors', yielded these V and J calls. The table shows around 30,000 clones, with roughly 23% occurring only once. The sample taken for sequencing was blood. This receptor was taken from a female donor with papillary thyroid cancer or a benign thyroid nodule (not recorded which). Some clones in this sample may be carry-over from other donors' samples.

CDR3 coding DNA: TGTGCCAGCAGCGTAGACGAAAGAGGGAGTCGCACAGATACGCAGTATTTT. Encoded protein: CASSVDERGSRTDTQYF. V gene TRBV9 combines with J gene TRBJ2-3, with D maybe TRBD2 (5 bases). Germline V gives CDR1 SGDLS, CDR2 YYNGEE. V was clipped by 0 bases and J by 1 base, with 15 bases between them. The CDR3 has 17 amino acids. The full variable domain, in which reference TRBV9 and TRBJ2-3 provide the parts outside the CDR3, is DSGVTQTPKHLITATGQRVTLRCSPRSGDLSVYWYQQSLDQGLQFLIQYYNGEERAKGNILERFSAQQFPDLHSELNLSSLELGDSALYFCASSVDERGSRTDTQYFGPGTRLTVL.